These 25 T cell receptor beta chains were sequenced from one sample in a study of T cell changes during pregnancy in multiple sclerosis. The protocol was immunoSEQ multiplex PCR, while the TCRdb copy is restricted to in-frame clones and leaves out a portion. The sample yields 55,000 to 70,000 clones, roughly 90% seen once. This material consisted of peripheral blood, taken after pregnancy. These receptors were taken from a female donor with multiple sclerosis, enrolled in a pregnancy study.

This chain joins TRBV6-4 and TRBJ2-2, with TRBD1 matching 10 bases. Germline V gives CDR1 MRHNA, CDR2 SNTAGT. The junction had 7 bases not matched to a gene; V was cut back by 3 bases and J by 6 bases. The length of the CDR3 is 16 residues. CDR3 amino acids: CASSDYGQGGSGELFF. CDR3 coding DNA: TGTGCCAGCAGTGATTACGGACAGGGGGGTTCCGGGGAGCTGTTTTTT.

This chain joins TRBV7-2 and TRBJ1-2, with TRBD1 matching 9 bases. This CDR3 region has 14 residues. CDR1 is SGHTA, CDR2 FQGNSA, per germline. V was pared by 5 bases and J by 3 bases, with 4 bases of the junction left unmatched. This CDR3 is CASSRTGADYGYTF. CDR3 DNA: TGTGCCAGCAGCCGGACAGGGGCGGACTATGGCTACACCTTC. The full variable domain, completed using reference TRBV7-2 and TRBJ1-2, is GAGVSQSPSNKVTEKGKDVELRCDPISGHTALYWYRQSLGQGLEFLIYFQGNSAPDKSGLPSDRFSAERTGGSVSTLTIQRTQQEDSAVYLCASSRTGADYGYTFGSGTRLTVV.

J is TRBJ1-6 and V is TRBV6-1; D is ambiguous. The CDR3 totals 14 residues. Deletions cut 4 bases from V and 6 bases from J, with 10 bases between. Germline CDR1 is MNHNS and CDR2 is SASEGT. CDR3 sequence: CASSVRDFNSPLHF. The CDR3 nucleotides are TGTGCCAGCAGTGTCCGGGATTTTAATTCACCCCTCCACTTT.

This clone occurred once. The CDR3, as DNA: TGCAGCGGACAGGGTTTGAACTATGGCTACACCTTC. Its translation is CSGQGLNYGYTF. The chain combines TRBV29-1 with TRBJ1-2; TRBD1 aligns across 7 bases. The CDR3 spans 12 residues. CDR1 and CDR2 (germline): SQVTM, ANQGSEA. V gave up 7 bases and J gave up 2 bases; unmatched junction bases: 4.

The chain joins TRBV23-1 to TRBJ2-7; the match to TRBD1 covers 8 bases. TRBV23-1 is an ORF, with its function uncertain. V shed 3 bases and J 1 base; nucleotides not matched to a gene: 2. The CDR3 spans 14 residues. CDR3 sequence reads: CASSHTGGSYEQYF. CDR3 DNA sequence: TGCGCCAGCAGTCATACAGGGGGTTCCTACGAGCAGTACTTC.

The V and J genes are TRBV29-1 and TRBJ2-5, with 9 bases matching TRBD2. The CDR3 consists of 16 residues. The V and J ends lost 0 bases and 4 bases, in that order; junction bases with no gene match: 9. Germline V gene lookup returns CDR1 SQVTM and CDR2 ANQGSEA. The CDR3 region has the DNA TGCAGCGTTGAAGACTTCTTAGCGGGGGCTGCAGAGACCCAGTACTTC. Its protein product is CSVEDFLAGAAETQYF.

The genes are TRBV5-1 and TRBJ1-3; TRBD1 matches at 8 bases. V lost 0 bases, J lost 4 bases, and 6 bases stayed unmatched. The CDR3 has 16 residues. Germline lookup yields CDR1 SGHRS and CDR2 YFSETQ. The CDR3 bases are TGCGCCAGCAGCTTGGAGACCGGGACAGGAGGAAACACCATATATTTT. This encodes CASSLETGTGGNTIYF.

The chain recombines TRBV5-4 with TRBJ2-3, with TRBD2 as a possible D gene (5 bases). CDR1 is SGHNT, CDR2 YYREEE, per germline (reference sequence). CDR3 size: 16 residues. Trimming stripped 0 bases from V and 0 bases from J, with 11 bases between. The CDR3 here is CASSLGPGSSTDTQYF. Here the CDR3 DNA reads TGTGCCAGCAGCTTGGGACCGGGGTCTAGCACAGATACGCAGTATTTT.

The CDR3 protein is CASSQVSGETEKLFF. DNA for the CDR3: TGCGCCAGCAGCCAAGTCTCCGGGGAAACGGAAAAACTGTTTTTT. The chain uses TRBV4-1 and TRBJ1-4; D not certain. This CDR3 has 15 residues. Germline loops: CDR1 MGHRA, CDR2 YSYEKL. V lost 1 base and J 8 bases, leaving 14 bases between the germline ends.

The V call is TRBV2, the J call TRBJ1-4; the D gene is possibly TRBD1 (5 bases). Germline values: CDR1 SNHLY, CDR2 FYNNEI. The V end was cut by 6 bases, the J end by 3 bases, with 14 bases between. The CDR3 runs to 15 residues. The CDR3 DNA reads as TGTGCCAGCAGCCCCGGGACTCCCGCTAATGAAAAACTGTTTTTT. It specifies CASSPGTPANEKLFF.

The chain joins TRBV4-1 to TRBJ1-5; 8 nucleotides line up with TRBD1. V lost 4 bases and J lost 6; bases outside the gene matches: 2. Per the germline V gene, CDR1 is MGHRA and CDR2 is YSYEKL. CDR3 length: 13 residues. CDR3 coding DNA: TGCGCCAGCAGCCGGACAGGGCTTCAGCCCCAGCATTTT. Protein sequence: CASSRTGLQPQHF.

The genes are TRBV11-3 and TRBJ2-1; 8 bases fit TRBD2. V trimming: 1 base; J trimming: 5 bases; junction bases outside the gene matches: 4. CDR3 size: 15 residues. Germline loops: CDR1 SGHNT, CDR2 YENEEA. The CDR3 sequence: CASSLGGGSHNEQFF. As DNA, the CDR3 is TGTGCCAGCAGCTTAGGCGGGGGGAGCCACAATGAGCAGTTCTTC. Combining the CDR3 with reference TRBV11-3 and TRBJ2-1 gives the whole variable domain EAGVVQSPRYKIIEKKQPVAFWCNPISGHNTLYWYLQNLGQGPELLIRYENEEAVDDSQLPKDRFSAERLKGVDSTLKIQPAELGDSAVYLCASSLGGGSHNEQFFGPGTRLTVL.

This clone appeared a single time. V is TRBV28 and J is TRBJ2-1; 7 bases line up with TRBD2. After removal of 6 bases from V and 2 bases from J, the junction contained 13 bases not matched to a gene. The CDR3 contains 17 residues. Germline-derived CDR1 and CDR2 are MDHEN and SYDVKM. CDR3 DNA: TGTGCCAGCAGCGGAGGTAGGGCTAGCGGAACCTACAATGAGCAGTTCTTC. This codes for CASSGGRASGTYNEQFF.

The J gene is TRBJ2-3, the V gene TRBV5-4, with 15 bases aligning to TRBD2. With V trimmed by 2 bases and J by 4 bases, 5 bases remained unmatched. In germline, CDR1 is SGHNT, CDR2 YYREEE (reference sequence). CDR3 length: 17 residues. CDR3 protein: CASSFRTSGGAPDTQYF. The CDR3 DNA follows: TGTGCCAGCAGCTTTAGGACTAGCGGGGGGGCCCCAGATACGCAGTATTTT.

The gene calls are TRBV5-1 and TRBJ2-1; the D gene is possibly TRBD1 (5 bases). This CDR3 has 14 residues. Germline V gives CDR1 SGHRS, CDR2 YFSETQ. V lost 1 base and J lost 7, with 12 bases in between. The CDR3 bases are TGCGCCAGCAGCTTGATTCAGGGCGGAAATGAGCAGTTCTTC. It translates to CASSLIQGGNEQFF.

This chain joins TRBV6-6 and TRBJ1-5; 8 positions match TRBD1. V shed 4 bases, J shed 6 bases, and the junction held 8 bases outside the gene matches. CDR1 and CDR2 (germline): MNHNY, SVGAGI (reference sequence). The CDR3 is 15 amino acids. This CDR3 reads CASSWGQGAGQPQHF. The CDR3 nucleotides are TGTGCCAGCAGTTGGGGTCAGGGGGCGGGTCAGCCCCAGCATTTT.

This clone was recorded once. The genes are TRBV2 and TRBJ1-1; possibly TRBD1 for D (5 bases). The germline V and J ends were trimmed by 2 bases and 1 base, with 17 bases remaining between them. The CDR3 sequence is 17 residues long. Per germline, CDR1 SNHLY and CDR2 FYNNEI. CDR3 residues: CASSEIGGSTRNTEAFF. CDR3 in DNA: TGTGCCAGCAGTGAAATCGGGGGGTCCACAAGGAACACTGAAGCTTTCTTT.

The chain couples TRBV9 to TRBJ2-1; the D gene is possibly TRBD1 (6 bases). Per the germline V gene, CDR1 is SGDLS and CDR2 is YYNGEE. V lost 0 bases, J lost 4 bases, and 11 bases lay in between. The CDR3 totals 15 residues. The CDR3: CASSVETGQYNEQFF. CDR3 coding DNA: TGTGCCAGCAGCGTAGAAACAGGGCAATACAATGAGCAGTTCTTC.

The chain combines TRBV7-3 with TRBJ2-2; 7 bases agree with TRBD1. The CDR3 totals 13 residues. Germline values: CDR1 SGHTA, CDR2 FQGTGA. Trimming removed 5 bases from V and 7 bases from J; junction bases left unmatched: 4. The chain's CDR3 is CASSRDRFGELFF. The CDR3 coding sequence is TGTGCCAGCAGCCGGGACAGATTCGGGGAGCTGTTTTTT.

CDR3 in amino acids: CASSHPFTDTQYF. The CDR3 DNA follows: TGCGCCAGCAGCCATCCCTTCACAGATACGCAGTATTTT. V is TRBV4-1 and J is TRBJ2-3, with D unresolved. CDR3 length: 13 residues. The ends were cut back, 3 bases at V and 2 bases at J, with 6 bases in the middle. CDR1 is MGHRA, CDR2 YSYEKL, per germline.

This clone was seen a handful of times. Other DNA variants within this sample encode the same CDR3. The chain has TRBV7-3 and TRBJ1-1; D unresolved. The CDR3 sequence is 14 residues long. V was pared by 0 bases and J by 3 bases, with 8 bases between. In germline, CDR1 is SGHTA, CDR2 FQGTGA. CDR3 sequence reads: CASSLTGSDTEAFF. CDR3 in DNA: TGTGCCAGCAGCTTAACAGGGAGTGACACTGAAGCTTTCTTT.

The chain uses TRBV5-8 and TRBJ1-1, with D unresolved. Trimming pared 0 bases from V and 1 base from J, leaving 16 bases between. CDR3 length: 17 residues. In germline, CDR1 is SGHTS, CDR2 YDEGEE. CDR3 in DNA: TGTGCCAGCAGCTTGGCCCGGGGTTTCCCCGGGAACACTGAAGCTTTCTTT. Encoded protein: CASSLARGFPGNTEAFF.

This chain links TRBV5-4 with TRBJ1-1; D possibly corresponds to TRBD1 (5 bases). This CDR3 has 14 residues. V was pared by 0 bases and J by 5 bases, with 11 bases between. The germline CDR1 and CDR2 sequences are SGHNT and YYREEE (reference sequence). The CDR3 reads CASSLAGGETEAFF. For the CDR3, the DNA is TGTGCCAGCAGCTTGGCCGGGGGGGAAACTGAAGCTTTCTTT.

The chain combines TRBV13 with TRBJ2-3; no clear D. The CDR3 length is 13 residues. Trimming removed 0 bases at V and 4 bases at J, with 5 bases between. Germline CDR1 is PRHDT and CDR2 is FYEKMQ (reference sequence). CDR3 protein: CASSLGFADTQYF. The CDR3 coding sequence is TGTGCCAGCAGCTTAGGGTTCGCAGATACGCAGTATTTT.

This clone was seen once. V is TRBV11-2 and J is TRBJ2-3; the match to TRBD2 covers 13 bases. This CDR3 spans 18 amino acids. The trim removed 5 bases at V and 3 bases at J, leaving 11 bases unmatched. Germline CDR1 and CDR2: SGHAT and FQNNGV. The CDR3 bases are TGTGCCAGCAGCCTACGGACTAGCGGGGGCCTAAGGACAGATACGCAGTATTTT. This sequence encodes CASSLRTSGGLRTDTQYF. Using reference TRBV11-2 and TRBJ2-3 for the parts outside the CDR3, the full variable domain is EAGVAQSPRYKIIEKRQSVAFWCNPISGHATLYWYQQILGQGPKLLIQFQNNGVVDDSQLPKDRFSAERLKGVDSTLKIQPAKLEDSAVYLCASSLRTSGGLRTDTQYFGPGTRLTVL.